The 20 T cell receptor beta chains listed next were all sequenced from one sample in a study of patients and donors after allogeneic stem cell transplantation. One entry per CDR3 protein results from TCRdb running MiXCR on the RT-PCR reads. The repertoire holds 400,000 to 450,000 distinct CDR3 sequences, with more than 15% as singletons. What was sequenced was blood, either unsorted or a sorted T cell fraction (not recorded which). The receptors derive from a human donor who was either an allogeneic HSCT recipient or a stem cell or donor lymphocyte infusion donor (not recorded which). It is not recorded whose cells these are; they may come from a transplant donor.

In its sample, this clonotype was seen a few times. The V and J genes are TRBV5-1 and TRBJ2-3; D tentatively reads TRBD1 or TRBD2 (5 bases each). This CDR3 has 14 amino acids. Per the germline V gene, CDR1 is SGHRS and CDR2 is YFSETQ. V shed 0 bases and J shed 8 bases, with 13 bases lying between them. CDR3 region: CASSLVLGPITQYF. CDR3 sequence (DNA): TGCGCCAGCAGCTTGGTTCTGGGACCGATTACGCAGTATTTT. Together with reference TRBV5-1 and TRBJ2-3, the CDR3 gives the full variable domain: KAGVTQTPRYLIKTRGQQVTLSCSPISGHRSVSWYQQTPGQGLQFLFEYFSETQRNKGNFPGRFSGRQFSNSRSEMNVSTLELGDSALYLCASSLVLGPITQYFGPGTRLTVL.

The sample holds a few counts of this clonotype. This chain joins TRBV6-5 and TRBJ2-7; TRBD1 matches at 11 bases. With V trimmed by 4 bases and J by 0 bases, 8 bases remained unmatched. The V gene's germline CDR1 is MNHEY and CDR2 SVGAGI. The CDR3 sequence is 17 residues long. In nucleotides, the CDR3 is TGTGCCAGCAGTTCCGGGACAGGGGGTGGAAGCTCCTACGAGCAGTACTTC. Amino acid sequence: CASSSGTGGGSSYEQYF.

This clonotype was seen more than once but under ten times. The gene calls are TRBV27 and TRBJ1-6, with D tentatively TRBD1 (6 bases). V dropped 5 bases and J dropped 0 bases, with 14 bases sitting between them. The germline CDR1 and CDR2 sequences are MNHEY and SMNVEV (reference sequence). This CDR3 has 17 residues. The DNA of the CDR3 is TGTGCCAGCAGTCGCCGGACAGATAGCTCCTATAATTCACCCCTCCACTTT. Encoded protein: CASSRRTDSSYNSPLHF.

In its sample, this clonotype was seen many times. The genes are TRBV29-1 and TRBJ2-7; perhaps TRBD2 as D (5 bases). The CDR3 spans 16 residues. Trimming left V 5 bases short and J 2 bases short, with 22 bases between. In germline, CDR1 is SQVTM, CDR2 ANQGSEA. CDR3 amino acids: CSVNRPWERIPYEQYF. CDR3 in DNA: TGCAGCGTTAACCGACCCTGGGAGCGGATTCCCTACGAGCAGTACTTC.

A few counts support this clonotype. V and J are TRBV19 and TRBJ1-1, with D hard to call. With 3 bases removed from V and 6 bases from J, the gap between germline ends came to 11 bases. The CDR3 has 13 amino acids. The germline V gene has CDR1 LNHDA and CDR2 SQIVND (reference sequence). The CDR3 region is CASSIMRRSEAFF. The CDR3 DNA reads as TGTGCCAGTAGTATTATGCGGCGGTCTGAAGCTTTCTTT.

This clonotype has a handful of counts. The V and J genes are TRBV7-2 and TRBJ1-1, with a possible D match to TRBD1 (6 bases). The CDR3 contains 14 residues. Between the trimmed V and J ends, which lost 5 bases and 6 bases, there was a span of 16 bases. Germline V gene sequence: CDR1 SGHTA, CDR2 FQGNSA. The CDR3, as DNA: TGTGCCAGCAGCCTTACAGGGTTACGAGCTGAAGCTTTCTTT. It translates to CASSLTGLRAEAFF. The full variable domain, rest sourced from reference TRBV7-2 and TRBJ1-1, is GAGVSQSPSNKVTEKGKDVELRCDPISGHTALYWYRQSLGQGLEFLIYFQGNSAPDKSGLPSDRFSAERTGGSVSTLTIQRTQQEDSAVYLCASSLTGLRAEAFFGQGTRLTVV.

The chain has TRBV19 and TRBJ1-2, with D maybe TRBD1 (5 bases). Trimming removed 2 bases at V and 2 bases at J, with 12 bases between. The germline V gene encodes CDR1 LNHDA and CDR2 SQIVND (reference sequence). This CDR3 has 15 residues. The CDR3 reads CASSISDSRNYGYTF. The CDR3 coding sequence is TGTGCCAGTAGTATATCTGACAGCAGAAACTATGGCTACACCTTC.

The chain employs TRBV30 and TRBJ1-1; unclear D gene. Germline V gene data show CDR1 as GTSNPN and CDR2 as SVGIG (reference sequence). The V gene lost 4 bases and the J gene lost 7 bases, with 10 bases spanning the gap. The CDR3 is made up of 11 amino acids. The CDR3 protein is CAWTSLSEAFF. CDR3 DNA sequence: TGTGCCTGGACCTCATTGAGTGAAGCTTTCTTT.

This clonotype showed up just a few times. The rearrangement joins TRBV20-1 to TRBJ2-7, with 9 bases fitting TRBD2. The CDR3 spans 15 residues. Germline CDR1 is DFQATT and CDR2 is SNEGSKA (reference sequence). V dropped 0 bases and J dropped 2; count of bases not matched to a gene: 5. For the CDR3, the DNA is TGCAGTGCTAGAGAGACAGCGGGGGGAGCCTACGAGCAGTACTTC. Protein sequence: CSARETAGGAYEQYF.

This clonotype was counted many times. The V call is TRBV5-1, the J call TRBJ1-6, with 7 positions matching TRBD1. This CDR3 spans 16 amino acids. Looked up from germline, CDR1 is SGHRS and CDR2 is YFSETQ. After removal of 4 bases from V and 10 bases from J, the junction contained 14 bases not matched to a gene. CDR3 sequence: CASSHLTGQRNSPLHF. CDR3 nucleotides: TGCGCCAGCAGCCACCTCACGGGACAGCGTAACTCACCCCTCCACTTT.

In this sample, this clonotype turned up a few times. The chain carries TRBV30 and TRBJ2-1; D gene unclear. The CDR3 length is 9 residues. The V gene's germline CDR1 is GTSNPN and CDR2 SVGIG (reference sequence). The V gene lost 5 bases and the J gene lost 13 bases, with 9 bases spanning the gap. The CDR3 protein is CAWGLAQFF. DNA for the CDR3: TGTGCCTGGGGCCTCGCCCAGTTCTTC.

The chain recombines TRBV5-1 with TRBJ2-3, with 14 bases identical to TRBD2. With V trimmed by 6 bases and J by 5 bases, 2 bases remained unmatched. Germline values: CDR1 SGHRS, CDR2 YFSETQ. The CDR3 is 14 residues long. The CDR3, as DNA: TGCGCCAGCATGGGACTAGCGGGAGAAGATACGCAGTATTTT. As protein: CASMGLAGEDTQYF.

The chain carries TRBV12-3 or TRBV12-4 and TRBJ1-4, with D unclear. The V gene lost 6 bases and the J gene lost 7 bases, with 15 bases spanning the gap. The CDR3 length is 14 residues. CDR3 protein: CASSQTGVGEKLFF. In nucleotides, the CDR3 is TGTGCCAGCAGCCAGACTGGGGTGGGTGAAAAACTGTTTTTT.

The CDR3 sequence is CSASLAGGLSGELFF. CDR3 in DNA: TGCAGTGCTAGTCTCGCGGGGGGGCTTAGCGGGGAGCTGTTTTTT. This chain uses TRBV20-1 with TRBJ2-2; TRBD2 agrees at 9 bases. Germline V gene lookup returns CDR1 DFQATT and CDR2 SNEGSKA (reference sequence). Trimming removed 3 bases from V and 7 bases from J; junction bases left unmatched: 9. This CDR3 region has 15 residues.

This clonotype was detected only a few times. The CDR3 coding sequence is TGTGCCAGTGGCGGGGGGCTCACAGATACGCAGTATTTT. Its translation is CASGGGLTDTQYF. The chain employs TRBV2 and TRBJ2-3, with 8 bases aligning to TRBD2. This CDR3 region has 13 residues. Germline CDR1 and CDR2: SNHLY and FYNNEI. V lost 9 bases to trimming and J lost 2 bases; unmatched junction nucleotides: 4.

CDR3 in amino acids: CASSPEGTSASLAKNIQYF. The CDR3 DNA is TGCGCCAGCAGCCCAGAGGGGACTAGCGCCTCTCTAGCCAAAAACATTCAGTACTTC. The chain links TRBV4-1 to TRBJ2-4; 10 nucleotides line up with TRBD2. Germline V gives CDR1 MGHRA, CDR2 YSYEKL. The CDR3 has 19 residues. Trimming at V came to 4 bases and at J to 0 bases, leaving 12 bases not matched to a gene.

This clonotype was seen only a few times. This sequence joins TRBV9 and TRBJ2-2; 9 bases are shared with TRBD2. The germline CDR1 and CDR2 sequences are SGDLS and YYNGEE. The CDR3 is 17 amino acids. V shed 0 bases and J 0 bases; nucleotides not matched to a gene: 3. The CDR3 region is CASSVGLAGPNTGELFF. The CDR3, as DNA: TGTGCCAGCAGCGTAGGGCTAGCGGGACCGAACACCGGGGAGCTGTTTTTT.

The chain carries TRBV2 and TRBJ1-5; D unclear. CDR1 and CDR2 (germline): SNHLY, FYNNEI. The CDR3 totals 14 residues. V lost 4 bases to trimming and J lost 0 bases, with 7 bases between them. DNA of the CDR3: TGTGCCAGCAGTGGTCCTGGTAGCAATCAGCCCCAGCATTTT. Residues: CASSGPGSNQPQHF.

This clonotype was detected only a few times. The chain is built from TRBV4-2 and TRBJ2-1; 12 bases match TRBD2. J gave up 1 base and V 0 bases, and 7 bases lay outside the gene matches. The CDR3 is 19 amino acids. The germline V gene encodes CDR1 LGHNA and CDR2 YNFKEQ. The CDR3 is CASSQDRTSGTISYNEQFF. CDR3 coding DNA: TGTGCCAGCAGCCAAGATAGGACTAGCGGGACTATATCCTACAATGAGCAGTTCTTC.

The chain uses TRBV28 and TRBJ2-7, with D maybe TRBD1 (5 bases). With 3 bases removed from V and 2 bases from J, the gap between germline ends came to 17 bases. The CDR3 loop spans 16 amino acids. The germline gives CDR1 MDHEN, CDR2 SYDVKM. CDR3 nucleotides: TGTGCCAGCAGTTTCGGCGGTTCAGGGCCGACCTACGAGCAGTACTTC. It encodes CASSFGGSGPTYEQYF.